The 14 T cell receptor beta chains given below trace back to one sample, sequenced in a study of blood T cell repertoires in COVID-19. Using immunoSEQ multiplex PCR, the repertoire was profiled, and TCRdb retains in-frame clones only, with some absent. The table records 95,000 to 150,000 clones, around nine tenths of them present only once. Sequencing was carried out using peripheral blood. The receptors come from a man in his forties or fifties with COVID-19, enrolled during active disease.

The chain links TRBV19 to TRBJ1-5; D ambiguous. This CDR3 contains 14 residues. CDR1 and CDR2 (germline): LNHDA, SQIVND (reference sequence). V gave up 5 bases and J gave up 6 bases, with 14 bases separating them. The CDR3 DNA follows: TGTGCCAGTAGTCCCGAGGGAGGAATTCAGCCCCAGCATTTT. Translating gives CASSPEGGIQPQHF.

The J gene is TRBJ2-3, the V gene TRBV5-1, with a possible D match to TRBD2 (7 bases). Germline CDR1 is SGHRS and CDR2 is YFSETQ. Trimming cost V 2 bases and J 4 bases, with 14 bases left between them. This CDR3 comprises 15 residues. CDR3 in DNA: TGCGCCAGCAGCTTAAGGGGGAGGGCACCAGATACGCAGTATTTT. Amino acid sequence: CASSLRGRAPDTQYF.

The chain carries TRBV19 and TRBJ1-5; D gene ambiguous. The V and J ends lost 6 bases and 7 bases respectively, with 13 bases between them. Germline-derived CDR1 and CDR2 are LNHDA and SQIVND (reference sequence). The CDR3 spans 13 residues. In DNA form, the CDR3 reads TGTGCCAGTAGCAAGGACCCGGGACAGCCCCAGCATTTT. Translation: CASSKDPGQPQHF.

The genes are TRBV6-5 and TRBJ1-1; no clear D. Deletions cut 0 bases from V and 5 bases from J, with 7 bases between. Germline V gene lookup returns CDR1 MNHEY and CDR2 SVGAGI. The CDR3 runs to 13 residues. The chain's CDR3 is CASSYSRGTEAFF. The CDR3 region has the DNA TGTGCCAGCAGTTACTCTCGAGGTACTGAAGCTTTCTTT.

The chain employs TRBV29-1 and TRBJ1-2; maybe TRBD1 (5 bases). V dropped 1 base and J dropped 7 bases, with 19 bases sitting between them. CDR1 is SQVTM, CDR2 ANQGSEA, per germline. CDR3 length equals 15 residues. The CDR3 sequence: CSVEAVLVVGAGYTF. In DNA, the CDR3 is TGCAGCGTTGAAGCGGTATTGGTTGTTGGGGCTGGCTACACCTTC.

The chain links TRBV24-1 to TRBJ2-1, with 9 bases identical to TRBD2. The CDR3 has 16 amino acids. With V trimmed by 3 bases and J by 7 bases, 9 bases remained unmatched. In germline, CDR1 is KGHDR, CDR2 SFDVKD. The CDR3 sequence is CATSDPAAGGSNEQFF. CDR3 coding DNA: TGTGCCACCAGTGATCCGGCAGCGGGAGGTTCGAATGAGCAGTTCTTC.

The chain employs TRBV4-2 and TRBJ2-7; 8 positions match TRBD1. Per germline, CDR1 LGHNA and CDR2 YNFKEQ. The CDR3 is 17 residues long. Trimming at V came to 4 bases and at J to 2 bases, leaving 13 bases not matched to a gene. In DNA form, the CDR3 reads TGTGCCAGCAGCCGGCCGATGGGGGGACAGGAAACCTACGAGCAGTACTTC. Translating gives CASSRPMGGQETYEQYF.

The chain employs TRBV28 and TRBJ1-4; D might be TRBD1 (6 bases). The V end lost 3 bases, the J end lost 7 bases, and 12 bases lay between the germline ends. CDR1 MDHEN and CDR2 SYDVKM come from the germline V gene. This CDR3 has 14 amino acids. The CDR3 here is CASSFGGRVEKLFF. The CDR3 DNA sequence: TGTGCCAGCAGTTTCGGGGGGCGCGTTGAAAAACTGTTTTTT.

J is TRBJ1-5 and V is TRBV12-3 or TRBV12-4; no reliable D call. This CDR3 has 12 amino acids. V dropped 6 bases and J dropped 5 bases, with 8 bases sitting between them. The DNA for the CDR3 is TGTGCCAGCAGCCGTACGGATCAGCCCCAGCATTTT. Amino acid sequence: CASSRTDQPQHF.

This sequence joins TRBV15 and TRBJ2-1; maybe TRBD2 (6 bases). V gave up 0 bases and J gave up 2 bases, with 11 bases separating them. CDR1 LNHNV and CDR2 YYDKDF come from the germline V gene (reference sequence). CDR3 length: 16 residues. This chain's CDR3 is CATSRDPRDPYNEQFF. CDR3 bases: TGTGCCACCAGCAGAGATCCGCGGGACCCCTACAATGAGCAGTTCTTC.

The chain has TRBV18 and TRBJ1-6, with 8 bases lining up with TRBD1. This CDR3 is built from 16 residues. Germline V CDR1 and CDR2: KGHSH, LQKENI. V shed 3 bases, J shed 7 bases, and the junction held 8 bases outside the gene matches. DNA for the CDR3: TGTGCCAGCTCACCGTCCGGACAGGGAAACAATTCACCCCTCCACTTT. Protein sequence: CASSPSGQGNNSPLHF.

This chain uses TRBV7-3 with TRBJ2-1; weak D call: TRBD2 (5 bases). CDR1 and CDR2 (germline): SGHTA, FQGTGA. V lost 2 bases, J lost 3 bases, and 5 bases lay in between. This CDR3 comprises 13 residues. This chain's CDR3 is CASSLRDYNEQFF. The CDR3 DNA is TGTGCCAGCAGCTTACGGGACTACAATGAGCAGTTCTTC. The variable domain in full, with the rest retrieved from reference TRBV7-3 and TRBJ2-1, is GAGVSQTPSNKVTEKGKYVELRCDPISGHTALYWYRQSLGQGPEFLIYFQGTGAADDSGLPNDRFFAVRPEGSVSTLKIQRTERGDSAVYLCASSLRDYNEQFFGPGTRLTVL.

The chain carries TRBV7-2 and TRBJ1-2, with 8 bases that match TRBD1. CDR3 length: 14 residues. The junction had 10 bases not matched to a gene; V was cut back by 5 bases and J by 8 bases. CDR1 is SGHTA, CDR2 FQGNSA, per germline. This CDR3 reads CASSRAQGGEGYTF. CDR3 coding DNA: TGTGCCAGCAGCCGCGCACAGGGGGGGGAGGGCTACACCTTC.

The V call is TRBV5-1, the J call TRBJ1-6; D is undetermined. CDR3 length equals 15 residues. The V gene lost 0 bases and the J gene lost 9 bases, with 13 bases spanning the gap. The germline CDR1 and CDR2 sequences are SGHRS and YFSETQ. CDR3 residues: CASSLGTAFGSPLHF. The CDR3, as DNA: TGCGCCAGCAGCTTGGGTACAGCTTTCGGTTCACCCCTCCACTTT.